Below, 14 T cell receptor beta chains from the same sample are listed, as sequenced in a study of blood T cell repertoires in COVID-19. Only in-frame clones appear in the TCRdb table, and some are missing; sequencing was by immunoSEQ multiplex PCR. The table lists tens of thousands of clones, roughly 85% of them singletons. The sequenced sample was peripheral blood. All receptors derive from a woman aged 55-70 years with acute or convalescent COVID-19.

The chain links TRBV12-3 or TRBV12-4 to TRBJ2-7; 8 positions match TRBD1. J was trimmed by 1 base and V by 8 bases; bases with no gene match: 4. The CDR3 spans 13 residues. The CDR3, as DNA: TGTGCCAGCGGGACAGGCGGATCCTACGAGCAGTACTTC. This codes for CASGTGGSYEQYF.

Only one count was recorded for this clone. The CDR3 reads CSVNPGQGNEQYF. The CDR3 DNA sequence: TGCAGCGTTAATCCGGGACAGGGCAACGAGCAGTACTTC. The genes are TRBV29-1 and TRBJ2-7; 9 nucleotides agree with TRBD1. Germline CDR1 is SQVTM and CDR2 is ANQGSEA. V shed 5 bases and J 5 bases; nucleotides not matched to a gene: 7. The CDR3 consists of 13 residues.

The V and J genes are TRBV6-5 and TRBJ1-1, with 7 bases fitting TRBD1. The V and J ends lost 4 bases and 1 base, in that order; junction bases with no gene match: 0. The germline CDR1 and CDR2 sequences are MNHEY and SVGAGI. The CDR3 is made up of 13 amino acids. The CDR3 DNA is TGTGCCAGCAGTTGGGACAGGAACACTGAAGCTTTCTTT. This sequence encodes CASSWDRNTEAFF.

This clone was found a few times. The chain carries TRBV30 and TRBJ1-6, with TRBD1 matching over 7 bases. This CDR3 region has 12 residues. Per the germline V gene, CDR1 is GTSNPN and CDR2 is SVGIG (reference sequence). With V trimmed by 7 bases and J by 9 bases, 6 bases remained unmatched. The CDR3 region has the DNA TGTGCCTACAGGGGAAGTAGTTCACCCCTCCACTTT. Residues: CAYRGSSSPLHF.

The chain recombines TRBV7-8 with TRBJ2-3, with D perhaps TRBD2 (6 bases). Germline lookup yields CDR1 SGHVS and CDR2 FQNEAQ. Deletions cut 1 base from V and 0 bases from J, with 14 bases between. The CDR3 extends over 17 amino acids. The CDR3 DNA reads TGTGCCAGCAGCTTAGTCCACCTTAGCGGTAGCACAGATACGCAGTATTTT. This sequence encodes CASSLVHLSGSTDTQYF.

The chain uses TRBV11-2 and TRBJ2-1; D may be TRBD1 (5 bases). V lost 1 base, J lost 6 bases, and 10 bases lay in between. The CDR3 is 14 amino acids. CDR1 SGHAT and CDR2 FQNNGV come from the germline V gene. CDR3 sequence: CASSLGRASNEQFF. In DNA form, the CDR3 reads TGTGCCAGCAGCTTAGGCAGGGCCTCCAATGAGCAGTTCTTC.

V is TRBV5-4 and J is TRBJ2-1; perhaps TRBD2 as D (7 bases). The CDR3 runs to 15 residues. With 1 base removed from V and 9 bases from J, the gap between germline ends came to 17 bases. CDR1 and CDR2 (germline): SGHNT, YYREEE (reference sequence). CDR3 amino acids: CASSLRGARLPEQFF. The CDR3 region has the DNA TGTGCCAGCAGCTTGCGGGGGGCCCGCCTCCCTGAGCAGTTCTTC.

In the case of this clone: Germline and junction disagree at one end, which may indicate a read error. This chain joins TRBV7-7 and TRBJ2-1; no definite D call. This CDR3 spans 13 amino acids. Germline V gene data show CDR1 as SSHAT and CDR2 as FNYEAQ (reference sequence). The CDR3 is CASSLSSFDEQFF. DNA of the CDR3: TGTGCTAGCAGCTTAAGTAGCTTCGATGAGCAGTTCTTC.

This clone was counted once. This sequence joins TRBV14 and TRBJ1-6; D gene uncertain. With 2 bases removed from V and 2 bases from J, the gap between germline ends came to 4 bases. The CDR3 spans 14 residues. Germline values: CDR1 SGHDN, CDR2 FVKESK. CDR3 sequence: CASSQITYNSPLHF. The CDR3 coding sequence is TGTGCCAGCAGCCAAATCACCTATAATTCACCCCTCCACTTT.

This sequence joins TRBV5-1 and TRBJ1-1; the D is unclear. V was trimmed by 0 bases and J by 4 bases, leaving 25 bases between them. This CDR3 spans 19 amino acids. The germline CDR1 and CDR2 sequences are SGHRS and YFSETQ. CDR3 sequence: CASSLAVGLAATSVTEAFF. The CDR3 DNA follows: TGCGCCAGCAGCTTGGCGGTCGGCCTCGCAGCGACTTCGGTCACTGAAGCTTTCTTT.

The DNA of the CDR3 is TGTGCCAGCACCAGAGTCCCACAGGGAATGGGCACTGAAGCTTTCTTT. Encoded protein: CASTRVPQGMGTEAFF. V is TRBV7-2 and J is TRBJ1-1; D perhaps matches TRBD1 (6 bases). The V and J ends lost 7 bases and 4 bases respectively, with 22 bases between them. The CDR3 totals 16 residues. Germline V gives CDR1 SGHTA, CDR2 FQGNSA. The full variable domain, completed using reference TRBV7-2 and TRBJ1-1, is GAGVSQSPSNKVTEKGKDVELRCDPISGHTALYWYRQSLGQGLEFLIYFQGNSAPDKSGLPSDRFSAERTGGSVSTLTIQRTQQEDSAVYLCASTRVPQGMGTEAFFGQGTRLTVV.

This chain joins TRBV4-2 and TRBJ1-1, with TRBD1 identical over 12 bases. CDR1 is LGHNA, CDR2 YNFKEQ, per germline. The V and J ends lost 3 bases and 6 bases, in that order; junction bases with no gene match: 8. This CDR3 has 16 residues. This chain's CDR3 is CASSQPGQGARAEAFF. The CDR3 DNA sequence: TGTGCCAGCAGCCAGCCGGGACAGGGGGCGCGGGCTGAAGCTTTCTTT.

The V call is TRBV7-8, the J call TRBJ2-7; 9 nucleotides line up with TRBD1. The CDR3 sequence is 15 residues long. Unmatched junction bases numbered 12, after V lost 6 bases and J lost 6 bases. From germline, CDR1 is SGHVS and CDR2 FQNEAQ. The CDR3 sequence is CASSMAGQGSLEQYF. The CDR3 coding sequence is TGTGCCAGCAGTATGGCGGGACAGGGCTCCCTCGAGCAGTACTTC.

The chain recombines TRBV6-5 with TRBJ1-5; perhaps TRBD1 as D (5 bases). With 9 bases removed from V and 5 bases from J, the gap between germline ends came to 11 bases. CDR1 is MNHEY and CDR2 is SVGAGI in the germline V gene. CDR3 length: 12 amino acids. CDR3 region: CASRQFDQPQHF. CDR3 sequence (DNA): TGTGCCAGTAGACAGTTTGATCAGCCCCAGCATTTT.